The clone carrying this T cell receptor beta chain was seen many times. TCRdb ran MiXCR on the RT-PCR reads and lists one entry per CDR3 protein. The sample lists almost 700,000 distinct CDR3 sequences, approximately 14% occurring once. Germline V lookup: CDR1 DFQATT, CDR2 SNEGSKA (reference sequence). The germline V and J ends were trimmed by 3 bases and 1 base, with 9 bases remaining between them. CDR3 length: 13 residues. This sequence originates from a female donor in good health, serving as a healthy control. The specimen sequenced was memory CD4+ T cells from blood. The rearrangement links TRBV20-1 to TRBJ2-5; D gene ambiguous. As DNA, the CDR3 is TGCAGTGCTAGGGGATGGGGCCAAGAGACCCAGTACTTC. It encodes CSARGWGQETQYF.